This is a list of T cell receptor beta chains from one sample in a study of technical replicates of blood from a few donors. Measured with immunoSEQ multiplex PCR; TCRdb has only the in-frame clones, and not every one. The sample contains around 61,000 clones, more than 75% of which appear only once. The sample taken for sequencing was PBMCs. These receptor sequences come from a human donor in good health. Some clones in this sample may be carry-over from other donors' samples. The CDR3 runs from the conserved cysteine through the conserved F or W. A D gene is named only where the DNA matches it firmly. For some rows the clone size is stated as once, few or many, or as a class when expanded; others skip it.

j_call	clone_size	v_call	d_call	cdr3_aa	cdr3_nt
TRBJ1-5	few	TRBV27	TRBD1	CASRSGQRNQPQHF	TGTGCCAGCAGATCGGGACAGCGCAATCAGCCCCAGCATTTT
TRBJ1-1	.	TRBV5-1	TRBD1	CASSSTLGQLNTEAFF	TGCGCCAGCAGCTCAACATTGGGACAGCTGAACACTGAAGCTTTCTTT
TRBJ2-5	.	TRBV5-5	TRBD2	CASSPGTSGGGETQYF	TGTGCCAGCAGCCCGGGGACTAGCGGGGGTGGAGAGACCCAGTACTTC
TRBJ1-4	.	TRBV7-8	TRBD1	CASSYGTGGSEKLFF	TGTGCCAGCAGCTACGGGACAGGGGGGAGTGAAAAACTGTTTTTT
TRBJ2-4	.	TRBV15	TRBD1	CATSRDLGQGTILENIQYF	TGTGCCACCAGCAGAGATCTGGGACAGGGGACCATCCTAGAAAACATTCAGTACTTC
TRBJ1-1	few	TRBV5-1	.	CASSFTGAPGEAFF	TGCGCCAGCAGCTTCACAGGAGCTCCCGGAGAAGCTTTCTTT
TRBJ1-1	few	TRBV7-9	.	CASSAPGGTEAFF	TGTGCCAGCAGCGCACCCGGGGGCACTGAAGCTTTCTTT
TRBJ2-1	once	TRBV6-4	TRBD1	CASSDSTGGNNEQFF	TGTGCCAGCAGTGACTCGACAGGGGGGAACAATGAGCAGTTCTTC
TRBJ2-3	.	TRBV7-2	TRBD1	CASSLLGQGPDTQYF	TGTGCCAGCAGCCTTCTTGGACAGGGGCCCGATACGCAGTATTTT
TRBJ2-6	once	TRBV10-1	TRBD2	CASSVAGKFSGANVLTF	TGCGCCAGCAGCGTAGCGGGAAAATTCTCTGGGGCCAACGTCCTGACTTTC
TRBJ1-1	once	TRBV18	.	CASSTDRSNTEAFF	TGTGCCAGCTCAACCGACAGAAGTAACACTGAAGCTTTCTTT
TRBJ1-4	.	TRBV5-8	.	CASSYQRGGNNEKLFF	TGTGCCAGCAGCTACCAGCGGGGGGGAAATAATGAAAAACTGTTTTTT
TRBJ2-5	.	TRBV19	.	CASSTPTGLFRETQYF	TGTGCCAGTAGTACCCCTACCGGACTGTTCCGAGAGACCCAGTACTTC
TRBJ2-1	many	TRBV4-3	TRBD1	CASSQELRDRFNEQFF	TGCGCCAGCAGCCAAGAACTACGGGACAGGTTCAATGAGCAGTTCTTC
TRBJ2-5	once	TRBV7-9	TRBD2	CASSPGLGETQYF	TGTGCCAGCAGCCCCGGACTAGGGGAGACCCAGTACTTC
TRBJ1-4	once	TRBV6-5	.	CASSPGWTNEKLFF	TGTGCCAGCAGCCCAGGGTGGACTAATGAAAAACTGTTTTTT
TRBJ1-2	.	TRBV14	.	CASSQDIVTSDGYTF	TGTGCCAGCAGCCAAGATATTGTTACCTCGGATGGCTACACCTTC
TRBJ2-3	.	TRBV30	TRBD2	CAWKSRASGRRADTQYF	TGTGCCTGGAAGTCGAGGGCCAGCGGGAGGCGTGCCGATACGCAGTATTTT
TRBJ2-2	.	TRBV11-2	TRBD2	CASSLAGGGTGELFF	TGTGCCAGCAGCTTAGCGGGAGGGGGCACCGGGGAGCTGTTTTTT
TRBJ2-5	.	TRBV7-9	.	CASSPSAQETQYF	TGTGCCAGCAGCCCCAGCGCGCAAGAGACCCAGTACTTC
TRBJ2-7	.	TRBV11-2	TRBD2	CASSAGLAGAGSSYEQYF	TGTGCCAGCAGCGCGGGGCTAGCGGGGGCCGGAAGCTCCTACGAGCAGTACTTC
TRBJ2-6	.	TRBV4-1	.	CASSQEIGEGANVLTF	TGCGCCAGCAGCCAAGAAATAGGAGAAGGGGCCAACGTCCTGACTTTC
TRBJ1-1	few	TRBV7-9	TRBD1	CASSFSQGALDTEAFF	TGTGCCAGCAGCTTTAGTCAGGGGGCGCTGGACACTGAAGCTTTCTTT
TRBJ1-1	.	TRBV2	.	CASTGEPGRVTEAFF	TGTGCCAGCACAGGGGAACCCGGGCGGGTCACTGAAGCTTTCTTT
TRBJ2-5	once	TRBV19	.	CASSMSSVIKETQYF	TGTGCCAGTAGTATGTCTAGCGTAATTAAAGAGACCCAGTACTTC
TRBJ2-7	.	TRBV2	.	CASSAESAISYEQYF	TGTGCCAGCAGCGCGGAGTCAGCGATATCCTACGAGCAGTACTTC
TRBJ1-3	.	TRBV4-2	.	CASSQGESSGNTIYF	TGTGCCAGCAGCCAGGGCGAGAGCTCTGGAAACACCATATATTTT
TRBJ2-7	.	TRBV4-3	TRBD1	CASSQESGQGRAQYF	TGCGCCAGCAGCCAAGAGAGCGGACAGGGTAGGGCGCAGTACTTC
TRBJ2-5	.	TRBV15	.	CATSPSGKETQYF	TGTGCCACCAGCCCTTCAGGGAAAGAGACCCAGTACTTC